This T cell receptor beta chain was recorded in a study of T-cell reconstitution after alpha-beta-depleted transplantation in children (dated by TCRdb to about 2016). With regard to the full study: T-cell immune reconstitution after TCRalphabeta/CD19-depleted allogeneic hematopoietic cell transplantation in children was quantitatively tracked in the study by means of TCR repertoire profiling. Broader findings and caveats from the paper: Hyperexpanded clone frequencies declined over subsequent months; after one year, T-cell counts and TCRbeta diversity were mostly attributed to newly produced T cells. The high TCRbeta diversity at day 60 in some patients was ascribed to recipient T cells and intrathymic progenitors that had survived conditioning. Apparently early alphabetaT-cell count recovery about two months after transplant reportedly relied on only several hundred rapidly expanded clones derived from non-depleted graft cells.

Remarks on this clonotype: Its antigen is not yet known. This sequence may be a read error, since a much larger clone differs from it by one base.

The library was generated by PCR. Instrument on record: Illumina HiSeq 2500. TCR library preparation used molecular barcoding, with unique molecular identifiers applied to normalize quantification of the TCRbeta repertoire. In TCRdb, the public reads were trimmed at Q25 with fastp and aligned with MiXCR, with productive beta chains retained. All rows with the same CDR3 protein become a single entry with the most common DNA and genes. A total of hundreds of thousands of distinct CDR3 sequences appear in this sample, over 10% of them only once. The ten largest clonotypes hold approximately 2.1% of the sample. The cysteine opens and the phenylalanine closes a CDR3 of 19 amino acids. Solely the CDR3 DNA is kept, with 57 bases framed from the first base. The germline V gene (reference sequence) yields DFQATT for CDR1 and SNEGSKA for CDR2. The V end gives up 7 bases and the J end 2 bases, leaving 17 bases in the junction not matched to a gene.

In the paper's terms, the treatment or condition label means: allogeneic hematopoietic cell transplantation with graft depleted of TCRalphabeta T cells and CD19 B cells. Transplant recipients were children who received TCRalphabeta/CD19-depleted allogeneic hematopoietic cell grafts. Specimen: PBMCs, mostly from graft donor cells, collected 360 days after TCRalphabeta/CD19-depleted stem cell transplant. The sequence came from a male patient younger than 18 who had a stem cell transplant for acute myeloid leukemia, so the T cells may come from the graft donor. The chain uses TRBV20-1 and TRBJ2-2; a stretch of 12 junction bases matches TRBD1. The CDR3: CSGSRGQGAFPPNTGELFF. The nucleotide sequence reads as follows: TGCAGTGGTAGTAGGGGACAGGGGGCCTTTCCACCTAACACCGGGGAGCTGTTTTTT.